The rows below give T cell receptor beta chains drawn from one sample of a study of blood T cell repertoires in COVID-19. Using immunoSEQ multiplex PCR, the repertoire was profiled, and TCRdb retains in-frame clones only, with some absent. The sample records 85,000 to 100,000 clones, roughly 83% being singletons. Sequenced input: peripheral blood. The receptors shown here come from a woman aged 55-75 years with acute or convalescent COVID-19. Both conserved end residues are part of each CDR3. The D gene is left open where the match is weak. Part of the rows lack a size; the others show once, few, many or a class for expanded clones.

d_gene: -
abundance: -
v_gene: TRBV15
j_gene: TRBJ2-5
CDR3aa: CATSRGGQGLVETQYF
CDR3nt: TGTGCCACTAGCAGAGGGGGGCAGGGGCTCGTTGAGACCCAGTACTTC

d_gene: -
abundance: -
v_gene: TRBV5-4
j_gene: TRBJ1-4
CDR3aa: CASSLPTNEKLFF
CDR3nt: TGTGCCAGCAGCTTGCCGACTAATGAAAAACTGTTTTTT

d_gene: TRBD1
abundance: once
v_gene: TRBV30
j_gene: TRBJ1-1
CDR3aa: CAWRPGQENTEAFF
CDR3nt: TGTGCCTGGAGACCGGGACAGGAGAACACTGAAGCTTTCTTT

d_gene: -
abundance: -
v_gene: TRBV6-2/TRBV6-3
j_gene: TRBJ1-4
CDR3aa: CASSAVLATNEKLFF
CDR3nt: TGTGCCAGCAGCGCCGTACTAGCAACTAATGAAAAACTGTTTTTT

d_gene: -
abundance: -
v_gene: TRBV24-1
j_gene: TRBJ1-1
CDR3aa: CATSEGGRNTEAFF
CDR3nt: TGTGCCACCAGTGAGGGGGGACGGAACACTGAAGCTTTCTTT

d_gene: -
abundance: -
v_gene: TRBV6-2/TRBV6-3
j_gene: TRBJ1-1
CDR3aa: CASSLGQMNTEAFF
CDR3nt: TGTGCCAGCAGTTTAGGACAGATGAACACTGAAGCTTTCTTT

d_gene: -
abundance: -
v_gene: TRBV19
j_gene: TRBJ1-4
CDR3aa: CASSTTGSNEKLFF
CDR3nt: TGTGCCAGTAGTACAACAGGGTCTAATGAAAAACTGTTTTTT

d_gene: -
abundance: -
v_gene: TRBV6-6
j_gene: TRBJ2-7
CDR3aa: CASSYSAGYEQYF
CDR3nt: TGTGCCAGCAGTTACTCGGCTGGTTACGAGCAGTACTTC

d_gene: TRBD1
abundance: -
v_gene: TRBV7-8
j_gene: TRBJ1-3
CDR3aa: CASSFPTGGSGNTIYF
CDR3nt: TGTGCCAGCAGCTTCCCAACAGGGGGCAGTGGAAACACCATATATTTT

d_gene: -
abundance: -
v_gene: TRBV6-2/TRBV6-3
j_gene: TRBJ1-1
CDR3aa: CASSYSGEGTEAFF
CDR3nt: TGTGCCAGCAGTTACTCGGGGGAGGGCACTGAAGCTTTCTTT

d_gene: -
abundance: -
v_gene: TRBV6-5
j_gene: TRBJ2-1
CDR3aa: CASSPPSDRYNEQFF
CDR3nt: TGTGCCAGCAGTCCGCCTAGCGACCGGTACAATGAGCAGTTCTTC

d_gene: TRBD1
abundance: -
v_gene: TRBV5-1
j_gene: TRBJ2-5
CDR3aa: CASSVGTAARETQYF
CDR3nt: TGCGCCAGCAGCGTAGGGACAGCCGCCCGGGAGACCCAGTACTTC

d_gene: -
abundance: few
v_gene: TRBV11-2
j_gene: TRBJ1-6
CDR3aa: CASSHRSGGSSYNSPLHF
CDR3nt: TGTGCCAGCAGCCACCGATCGGGTGGGAGCTCCTATAATTCACCCCTCCACTTT

d_gene: TRBD2
abundance: -
v_gene: TRBV30
j_gene: TRBJ2-5
CDR3aa: CAWSVNLAGGTQYF
CDR3nt: TGTGCCTGGAGTGTGAACCTAGCGGGGGGGACCCAGTACTTC

d_gene: -
abundance: -
v_gene: TRBV7-8
j_gene: TRBJ1-2
CDR3aa: CASSLDRVYGYTF
CDR3nt: TGTGCCAGCAGCTTAGACAGAGTCTATGGCTACACCTTC

d_gene: TRBD2
abundance: -
v_gene: TRBV5-1
j_gene: TRBJ2-2
CDR3aa: CASSRVLAGNTGELFF
CDR3nt: TGCGCCAGCAGCAGAGTCCTAGCGGGGAACACCGGGGAGCTGTTTTTT

d_gene: TRBD1
abundance: -
v_gene: TRBV30
j_gene: TRBJ1-4
CDR3aa: CASATGSQSTNEKLFF
CDR3nt: TGTGCCTCCGCGACAGGGAGTCAATCTACTAATGAAAAACTGTTTTTT

d_gene: -
abundance: -
v_gene: TRBV4-1
j_gene: TRBJ2-3
CDR3aa: CASSQDNRNTDTQYF
CDR3nt: TGCGCCAGCAGCCAAGATAACAGGAACACAGATACGCAGTATTTT

d_gene: TRBD1
abundance: -
v_gene: TRBV7-9
j_gene: TRBJ2-1
CDR3aa: CASGRTGLGEQFF
CDR3nt: TGTGCCAGCGGTCGGACAGGGTTGGGTGAGCAGTTCTTC

d_gene: -
abundance: -
v_gene: TRBV12-3/TRBV12-4
j_gene: TRBJ1-1
CDR3aa: CASSGQFTEAFF
CDR3nt: TGTGCCAGCAGTGGACAGTTCACTGAAGCTTTCTTT

d_gene: -
abundance: -
v_gene: TRBV7-9
j_gene: TRBJ1-2
CDR3aa: CASSSHKGLNYGYTF
CDR3nt: TGTGCCAGCAGCTCACACAAGGGACTGAACTATGGCTACACCTTC

d_gene: -
abundance: -
v_gene: TRBV7-2
j_gene: TRBJ2-7
CDR3aa: CASSLGVRYEQYF
CDR3nt: TGTGCCAGCAGCTTAGGGGTCAGGTACGAGCAGTACTTC

d_gene: TRBD2
abundance: -
v_gene: TRBV5-1
j_gene: TRBJ2-1
CDR3aa: CASQPSGGGYNEQFF
CDR3nt: TGCGCCAGTCAACCGAGCGGCGGGGGCTACAATGAGCAGTTCTTC

d_gene: TRBD1
abundance: -
v_gene: TRBV14
j_gene: TRBJ1-5
CDR3aa: CASSLDRGGQPQHF
CDR3nt: TGTGCCAGCAGCTTGGACAGGGGTGGCCAGCCCCAGCATTTT

d_gene: TRBD1
abundance: -
v_gene: TRBV3-1/TRBV3-2
j_gene: TRBJ1-1
CDR3aa: CASSLGTVNTEAFF
CDR3nt: TGTGCCAGCAGTCTAGGGACAGTCAACACTGAAGCTTTCTTT

d_gene: -
abundance: -
v_gene: TRBV24-1
j_gene: TRBJ1-4
CDR3aa: CATSDAGTHNEKLFF
CDR3nt: TGTGCCACCAGTGATGCCGGGACACATAATGAAAAACTGTTTTTT

d_gene: -
abundance: -
v_gene: TRBV27
j_gene: TRBJ1-4
CDR3aa: CASTGLGANEKLFF
CDR3nt: TGTGCCAGCACGGGTCTAGGAGCTAATGAAAAACTGTTTTTT

d_gene: TRBD1
abundance: -
v_gene: TRBV5-6
j_gene: TRBJ1-1
CDR3aa: CASRGVGQGFPEAFF
CDR3nt: TGTGCCAGCAGGGGCGTGGGACAGGGGTTCCCTGAAGCTTTCTTT

d_gene: -
abundance: -
v_gene: TRBV2
j_gene: TRBJ2-2
CDR3aa: CASSVGGTGELFF
CDR3nt: TGTGCCAGCAGTGTAGGAGGGACCGGGGAGCTGTTTTTT

d_gene: -
abundance: -
v_gene: TRBV7-2
j_gene: TRBJ2-7
CDR3aa: CASSLPPGEQYF
CDR3nt: TGTGCCAGCAGCTTACCCCCGGGGGAGCAGTACTTC

d_gene: -
abundance: -
v_gene: TRBV7-2
j_gene: TRBJ1-3
CDR3aa: CASSLAGGISGNTIYF
CDR3nt: TGTGCCAGCAGCTTAGCGGGGGGTATCTCTGGAAACACCATATATTTT

d_gene: -
abundance: -
v_gene: TRBV4-1
j_gene: TRBJ1-1
CDR3aa: CASSQVSWNTEAFF
CDR3nt: TGCGCCAGCAGCCAAGTTTCTTGGAACACTGAAGCTTTCTTT

d_gene: TRBD1
abundance: -
v_gene: TRBV3-1/TRBV3-2
j_gene: TRBJ1-3
CDR3aa: CASSQVISGGSGNTIYF
CDR3nt: TGTGCCAGCAGCCAAGTAATTTCAGGGGGCTCTGGAAACACCATATATTTT

d_gene: TRBD2
abundance: -
v_gene: TRBV7-7
j_gene: TRBJ2-2
CDR3aa: CASRRGLNTGELFF
CDR3nt: TGTGCTAGCAGGCGGGGGTTAAACACCGGGGAGCTGTTTTTT

d_gene: TRBD1
abundance: -
v_gene: TRBV5-1
j_gene: TRBJ1-2
CDR3aa: CASSLGSTGPNYGYTF
CDR3nt: TGCGCCAGCAGCTTGGGGTCGACAGGGCCCAACTATGGCTACACCTTC

d_gene: TRBD2
abundance: -
v_gene: TRBV2
j_gene: TRBJ2-1
CDR3aa: CASRQLAGGPSEQFF
CDR3nt: TGTGCCAGCAGACAACTAGCGGGGGGGCCAAGTGAGCAGTTCTTC

d_gene: TRBD1
abundance: -
v_gene: TRBV5-1
j_gene: TRBJ1-2
CDR3aa: CASSLGLEGAYGYTF
CDR3nt: TGCGCCAGCAGCTTGGGTCTGGAGGGGGCCTATGGCTACACCTTC

d_gene: -
abundance: once
v_gene: TRBV5-1
j_gene: TRBJ1-2
CDR3aa: CASSLDSGGLGYTF
CDR3nt: TGCGCCAGCAGCTTGGATTCGGGGGGCCTGGGCTACACCTTC

d_gene: TRBD2
abundance: -
v_gene: TRBV3-1/TRBV3-2
j_gene: TRBJ2-3
CDR3aa: CASSQAPSGGGGVDTQYF
CDR3nt: TGTGCCAGCAGCCAAGCACCTAGCGGGGGCGGGGGTGTGGATACGCAGTATTTT

d_gene: TRBD1
abundance: -
v_gene: TRBV3-1/TRBV3-2
j_gene: TRBJ1-3
CDR3aa: CASSSFPGTDYSGNTIYF
CDR3nt: TGTGCCAGCAGCTCCTTCCCCGGGACAGACTACTCTGGAAACACCATATATTTT

d_gene: -
abundance: -
v_gene: TRBV9
j_gene: TRBJ2-1
CDR3aa: CASSEGTTNGWDEQFF
CDR3nt: TGTGCCAGCAGCGAGGGGACAACAAATGGATGGGATGAGCAGTTCTTC

d_gene: -
abundance: -
v_gene: TRBV30
j_gene: TRBJ2-7
CDR3aa: CAWSQGFSYEQYF
CDR3nt: TGTGCCTGGAGTCAGGGGTTCTCCTACGAGCAGTACTTC

d_gene: TRBD1
abundance: once
v_gene: TRBV11-3
j_gene: TRBJ1-2
CDR3aa: CASSSSDRGRGGYTF
CDR3nt: TGTGCCAGCAGCTCCTCGGACAGGGGCCGAGGGGGCTACACCTTC

d_gene: -
abundance: -
v_gene: TRBV6-6
j_gene: TRBJ1-5
CDR3aa: CASSYLRQPQHF
CDR3nt: TGTGCCAGCAGTTACCTCCGGCAGCCCCAGCATTTT

d_gene: TRBD1
abundance: -
v_gene: TRBV7-6
j_gene: TRBJ1-1
CDR3aa: CASSLSQGALVTEAFF
CDR3nt: TGTGCCAGCAGCTTGTCACAGGGGGCTTTGGTCACTGAAGCTTTCTTT

d_gene: TRBD1
abundance: -
v_gene: TRBV4-3
j_gene: TRBJ1-4
CDR3aa: CASGDRGVATNEKLFF
CDR3nt: TGCGCCAGCGGGGACAGGGGAGTTGCAACTAATGAAAAACTGTTTTTT